The 5 T cell receptor beta chains given below trace back to one sample, sequenced in a study of blood T cell repertoires in COVID-19. TCRdb keeps only in-frame clones here, not all; method: immunoSEQ multiplex PCR. The table has roughly 250,000 clones, over 80% seen once. Material for sequencing was PBMCs or T cells enriched from blood (not recorded which). The receptors were sampled from a woman between 35 and 50 years old who had been exposed to COVID-19.

The chain recombines TRBV7-9 with TRBJ1-3; 7 bases are shared with TRBD1. Germline CDR1 SEHNR, CDR2 FQNEAQ (reference sequence). There are 14 residues in the CDR3. V shed 5 bases, J shed 2 bases, and the junction held 3 bases outside the gene matches. Here the CDR3 DNA reads TGTGCCAGCAGCCCACAGGGGCCTGGAAACACCATATATTTT. This codes for CASSPQGPGNTIYF.

The chain recombines TRBV7-9 with TRBJ1-1; maybe TRBD1 (5 bases). Trimming left V 4 bases short and J 0 bases short, with 9 bases between. CDR1 is SEHNR and CDR2 is FQNEAQ in the germline V gene (reference sequence). The CDR3 is 14 residues long. The CDR3 spells CASSSTAMNTEAFF. The DNA of the CDR3 is TGTGCCAGCAGCTCGACAGCAATGAACACTGAAGCTTTCTTT.

The chain recombines TRBV9 with TRBJ1-2; perhaps TRBD1 as D (6 bases). CDR3 length equals 18 residues. Germline assignment: CDR1 SGDLS and CDR2 YYNGEE. V lost 3 bases and J 1 base, leaving 22 bases between the germline ends. The CDR3 region has the DNA TGTGCCAGCAGCGGAGGGCAGACAGGCCTTAAATTTAACTATGGCTACACCTTC. It translates to CASSGGQTGLKFNYGYTF.

Remarks on this clone: Other DNA sequences within the sample encode an identical CDR3. The J gene is TRBJ2-3, the V gene TRBV24-1; the D gene is possibly TRBD2 (5 bases). V was trimmed by 10 bases and J by 1 base, leaving 8 bases between them. The CDR3 is 12 amino acids. Looked up from germline, CDR1 is KGHDR and CDR2 is SFDVKD. The CDR3 is CATAGGTDTQYF. The DNA of the CDR3 is TGTGCCACAGCCGGGGGCACAGATACGCAGTATTTT.

Turning to this clone: The junction does not match germline at one end; this may be a read error. The gene calls are TRBV5-1 and TRBJ1-2; D possibly corresponds to TRBD1 (6 bases). This CDR3 is 16 amino acids long. Germline CDR1 and CDR2: SGHRS and YFSETQ. The CDR3 DNA is TGTGCCAGCAGCTTGGATGGGACACCTTCCTCCTTCGGCTACACCTTC. It is translated as CASSLDGTPSSFGYTF. Supplemented by reference TRBV5-1 and TRBJ1-2, the full variable domain reads KAGVTQTPRYLIKTRGQQVTLSCSPISGHRSVSWYQQTPGQGLQFLFEYFSETQRNKGNFPGRFSGRQFSNSRSEMNVSTLELGDSALYLCASSLDGTPSSFGYTFGSGTRLTVV.